This TCR beta chain was observed in a study of cytomegalovirus exposure and HLA in healthy donors. Comments on this clone: Its antigen remains unknown.

From germline, CDR1 is MNHNY and CDR2 SVGAGI (reference sequence). The V gene end was trimmed by 5 bases and the J gene end by 10 bases; junction bases not matched to a gene: 6. This CDR3 comprises 13 residues. Vbeta (60) and Jbeta (13) primers were used in the PCR. The data were produced by immunoSEQ multiplex PCR, yet TCRdb's version contains in-frame clones alone and is incomplete. The sample records tens of thousands of clones, over 60% being singletons. Study conclusions and caveats: It is likely that the observed cluster of highly shared sequence variants was a sequencing artifact.

The chain carries TRBV6-6 and TRBJ1-4; TRBD1 matches at 8 bases. Sequencing used PBMCs. This TCR was recovered from a man in his 60s in good health and CMV-seronegative. CDR3 sequence reads: CASSDRGGGKLFF. CDR3 sequence (DNA): TGTGCCAGCAGTGACAGGGGAGGGGGAAAACTGTTTTTT.